These 27 T cell receptor beta chains came from one sample sequenced in a study of cytotoxic CD8 clonotypes in ibrutinib-treated CLL. The method was immunoSEQ multiplex PCR; TCRdb's version includes in-frame clones alone and lacks a portion of them. The sample holds around 310,000 clones; roughly 79% are singletons and the top ten take 6.5% to 8.5%. Sequencing was performed on PBMCs, taken before ibrutinib treatment. The source is a human donor with chronic lymphocytic leukemia.

This sequence joins TRBV4-1 and TRBJ2-7, with 7 bases lining up with TRBD1. The germline CDR1 and CDR2 sequences are MGHRA and YSYEKL. The junction had 7 bases not matched to a gene; V was cut back by 2 bases and J by 6 bases. CDR3 length equals 14 residues. CDR3 DNA sequence: TGCGCCAGCAGCCAACCTATGGGACAGTCCGAGCAGTACTTC. Its protein product is CASSQPMGQSEQYF.

This clone was recorded a few times. The chain combines TRBV11-2 with TRBJ2-1; D not resolved. The CDR3 runs 13 residues. The germline V gene encodes CDR1 SGHAT and CDR2 FQNNGV. V shed 5 bases and J shed 6 bases, with 11 bases lying between them. For the CDR3, the DNA is TGTGCCAGCAGCACGGGCCTCACCAATGAGCAGTTCTTC. This sequence encodes CASSTGLTNEQFF.

The rearrangement joins TRBV4-3 to TRBJ1-5; no reliable D call. The CDR3 is 17 residues long. Germline lookup yields CDR1 LGHNA and CDR2 YSLEER. The germline V and J ends were trimmed by 0 bases and 4 bases, with 16 bases remaining between them. The CDR3 DNA reads as TGCGCCAGCAGCCAAGATAGGAGGCCGACCCTGAATCAGCCCCAGCATTTT. Translated, it gives CASSQDRRPTLNQPQHF.

The V gene is TRBV5-1, the J gene TRBJ2-3; D is unclear. The CDR3 runs to 16 residues. V gave up 0 bases and J gave up 1 base, with 12 bases separating them. Per the germline V gene, CDR1 is SGHRS and CDR2 is YFSETQ. The CDR3 sequence is CASSLDGPWGTDTQYF. The CDR3 DNA sequence: TGCGCCAGCAGCTTGGATGGGCCATGGGGCACAGATACGCAGTATTTT.

CDR3 region: CSVPLTGGRSEQYF. In nucleotides, the CDR3 is TGCAGCGTCCCCCTTACGGGAGGGCGGAGCGAGCAGTACTTC. V gene TRBV29-1 combines with J gene TRBJ2-7; 8 nucleotides agree with TRBD2. Germline V gene sequence: CDR1 SQVTM, CDR2 ANQGSEA. Trimming cost V 6 bases and J 6 bases; bases outside gene matches: 13. CDR3 length equals 14 residues.

V is TRBV19 and J is TRBJ2-1, with 8 bases lining up with TRBD2. The CDR3 is 15 residues long. CDR1 LNHDA and CDR2 SQIVND come from the germline V gene (reference sequence). The V gene end was trimmed by 7 bases and the J gene end by 5 bases; junction bases not matched to a gene: 10. DNA of the CDR3: TGTGCCAGTACCATTAGACTACTAGCGGACAATGAGCAGTTCTTC. It translates to CASTIRLLADNEQFF.

The gene calls are TRBV6-1 and TRBJ1-2, with D possibly being TRBD1 (5 bases). The CDR3 has 12 residues. Germline lookup yields CDR1 MNHNS and CDR2 SASEGT. Trimming left V 3 bases short and J 8 bases short, with 10 bases between. As DNA, the CDR3 is TGTGCCAGCAGTGAGGTGTGGGGGGGCTACACCTTC. Protein: CASSEVWGGYTF.

This clone has a single count. V gene TRBV29-1 combines with J gene TRBJ2-7, with 8 bases lining up with TRBD1. This CDR3 is 14 amino acids long. Germline lookup yields CDR1 SQVTM and CDR2 ANQGSEA. V trimming: 7 bases; J trimming: 0 bases; junction bases outside the gene matches: 8. In DNA, the CDR3 is TGCAGCGCCGCAGGGGGCCAAAGCTCCTACGAGCAGTACTTC. Its translation is CSAAGGQSSYEQYF.

The chain couples TRBV7-9 to TRBJ1-1, with D perhaps matching TRBD1 (5 bases). The V end lost 4 bases, the J end lost 8 bases, and 14 bases lay between the germline ends. The germline V gene has CDR1 SEHNR and CDR2 FQNEAQ (reference sequence). This CDR3 spans 13 amino acids. CDR3 in DNA: TGTGCCAGCAGCTGGGACGGCCCGGGGGAAGCTTTCTTT. Translated, it gives CASSWDGPGEAFF.

V usage is TRBV30 and J usage is TRBJ1-2; D is undetermined. Germline CDR1 is GTSNPN and CDR2 is SVGIG (reference sequence). With 1 base removed from V and 8 bases from J, the gap between germline ends came to 11 bases. The CDR3 is 12 residues long. The CDR3 loop is CAWSGYPRGYTF. Here the CDR3 DNA reads TGTGCCTGGAGTGGATACCCCCGCGGCTACACCTTC.

DNA of the CDR3: TGCGCCAGCCGAGGGAACCGGGGCAGCGACCAAGAGACCCAGTACTTC. It yields the protein CASRGNRGSDQETQYF. The V gene is TRBV10-2, the J gene TRBJ2-5; D might be TRBD1 or TRBD2, each matching 5 bases. The V gene's germline CDR1 is WSHSY and CDR2 SAAADI. V lost 8 bases and J lost 0, with 19 bases in between. The CDR3 contains 16 residues.

The chain recombines TRBV30 with TRBJ1-1; D is uncertain. V was clipped by 0 bases and J by 3 bases, with 8 bases between them. Germline V gene data show CDR1 as GTSNPN and CDR2 as SVGIG (reference sequence). The CDR3 length is 13 residues. The CDR3 nucleotides are TGTGCCTGGAGTGTCCGGACGGACACTGAAGCTTTCTTT. Translated, it gives CAWSVRTDTEAFF.

The chain couples TRBV27 to TRBJ1-1, with D possibly TRBD1 on 5 matching bases. The V gene lost 8 bases and the J gene lost 3 bases, with 16 bases spanning the gap. The CDR3 sequence is 14 residues long. The germline gives CDR1 MNHEY, CDR2 SMNVEV (reference sequence). The CDR3 region is CASASLGGDTEAFF. DNA for the CDR3: TGTGCCAGCGCCTCCCTGGGGGGAGACACTGAAGCTTTCTTT.

This chain connects TRBV29-1 to TRBJ1-5; D is undetermined. The CDR3 is 13 residues long. The germline CDR1 and CDR2 sequences are SQVTM and ANQGSEA. V lost 6 bases, J lost 5 bases, and 14 bases lay in between. DNA of the CDR3: TGCAGCGTCGCCGAAGGGAGGGATCAGCCCCAGCATTTT. This gives the protein CSVAEGRDQPQHF.

This clone was counted between two and nine times. The chain recombines TRBV7-6 with TRBJ2-7; D is tentatively TRBD1 or TRBD2 (5 bases each). Per germline, CDR1 SGHVS and CDR2 FNYEAQ. V lost 4 bases to trimming and J lost 8 bases, with 18 bases between them. The CDR3 has 14 residues. The CDR3 DNA reads as TGTGCCAGCAGCTACGCCGGGACCGTCAGCCAGCAGTACTTC. It encodes CASSYAGTVSQQYF. The full variable domain, with the rest looked up from reference TRBV7-6 and TRBJ2-7, is GAGVSQSPRYKVTKRGQDVALRCDPISGHVSLYWYRQALGQGPEFLTYFNYEAQQDKSGLPNDRFSAERPEGSISTLTIQRTEQRDSAMYRCASSYAGTVSQQYFGPGTRLTVT.

This chain connects TRBV27 to TRBJ2-7, with 10 bases lining up with TRBD2. V lost 5 bases, J lost 3 bases, and 7 bases stayed unmatched. Germline V CDR1 and CDR2: MNHEY, SMNVEV (reference sequence). The CDR3 length is 15 residues. The CDR3 nucleotides are TGTGCCAGCAGTCCCCCGGGACTAGCGATCTACGAGCAGTACTTC. It specifies CASSPPGLAIYEQYF.

J is TRBJ1-2 and V is TRBV5-1, with TRBD1 matching 8 bases. The J segment lost 7 bases and the V segment lost 4 bases, leaving 3 bases of the junction unmatched. Germline-derived CDR1 and CDR2 are SGHRS and YFSETQ. This CDR3 has 12 amino acids. CDR3 DNA sequence: TGCGCCAGCAGCCCTCAGGGGGCTGGCTACACCTTC. It encodes CASSPQGAGYTF.

The chain couples TRBV25-1 to TRBJ2-3; no reliable D call. This CDR3 has 16 amino acids. Trimming shortened V by 1 base and J by 2 bases, and 13 bases separated the two germline ends. Germline CDR1 reads MGHDK; CDR2 reads SYGVNS. The CDR3 here is CASSEWSETFTDTQYF. The CDR3, as DNA: TGTGCCAGCAGTGAATGGTCGGAAACTTTCACAGATACGCAGTATTTT.

The chain couples TRBV9 to TRBJ1-5; D remains ambiguous. The V gene lost 4 bases and the J gene lost 2 bases, with 13 bases spanning the gap. This CDR3 has 15 amino acids. CDR1 is SGDLS, CDR2 YYNGEE, per germline. The CDR3 spells CASSSRSRGNQPQHF. CDR3 bases: TGTGCCAGCAGCTCCCGTTCTCGGGGCAATCAGCCCCAGCATTTT.

This clone was picked up a small number of times. Written as DNA, the CDR3 is TGCGCCAGCAGTGAGAAGAATAACTATGGCTACACCTTC. Protein product: CASSEKNNYGYTF. V gene TRBV10-1 combines with J gene TRBJ1-2; no clear D. The ends were cut back, 2 bases at V and 1 base at J, with 5 bases in the middle. The CDR3 extends over 13 amino acids. CDR1 and CDR2 (germline): WNHNN, SYGVQD (reference sequence).

A note on this clone: Other nucleotide sequences from this sample produce the same CDR3. The gene calls are TRBV27 and TRBJ2-7; D unresolved. Germline V CDR1 and CDR2: MNHEY, SMNVEV (reference sequence). Trimming shortened V by 3 bases and J by 3 bases, and 9 bases separated the two germline ends. This CDR3 contains 13 residues. CDR3 coding DNA: TGTGCCAGCAGTTTGGCGGCTTACTACGAGCAGTACTTC. Translation: CASSLAAYYEQYF.

The rearrangement uses TRBV19 and TRBJ2-7; D is unclear. V lost 6 bases, J lost 3 bases, and 9 bases lay in between. CDR1 is LNHDA, CDR2 SQIVND, per germline (reference sequence). The CDR3 has 12 residues. The CDR3 region has the DNA TGTGCCAGTAGGGGTGACTTCTACGAGCAGTACTTC. Protein product: CASRGDFYEQYF.

Worth noting for this clone: Other DNA sequences from this sample encode an identical CDR3 as well. The rearrangement links TRBV7-2 to TRBJ2-7; 7 bases fit TRBD1. The V gene's germline CDR1 is SGHTA and CDR2 FQGNSA. This CDR3 is 14 amino acids long. V lost 2 bases and J lost 4; bases outside the gene matches: 5. CDR3 in DNA: TGTGCCAGCAGCTTACCGGGACAGACTTACGAGCAGTACTTC. It codes for CASSLPGQTYEQYF.

V and J are TRBV19 and TRBJ1-2; perhaps TRBD1 as D (5 bases). The CDR3 contains 11 residues. Trimming cost V 10 bases and J 8 bases, with 14 bases left between them. The V gene's germline CDR1 is LNHDA and CDR2 SQIVND (reference sequence). This chain's CDR3 is CAITGGDGYTF. For the CDR3, the DNA is TGTGCCATCACCGGGGGAGACGGCTACACCTTC.

The rearrangement uses TRBV9 and TRBJ1-5; 7 bases fit TRBD1. The CDR3 runs to 15 residues. Germline V gene lookup returns CDR1 SGDLS and CDR2 YYNGEE. V lost 0 bases and J lost 5; bases outside the gene matches: 5. The CDR3 bases are TGTGCCAGCAGCGTAGAAGGGGGCCGTCATCAGCCCCAGCATTTT. It codes for CASSVEGGRHQPQHF.

This clone was seen only a few times. The genes are TRBV2 and TRBJ1-1; D ambiguous. Trimming shortened V by 3 bases and J by 7 bases, and 6 bases separated the two germline ends. Germline assignment: CDR1 SNHLY and CDR2 FYNNEI. This CDR3 comprises 11 residues. The CDR3 region is CASSDTLEAFF. As DNA, the CDR3 is TGTGCCAGCAGTGATACACTTGAAGCTTTCTTT.

The chain employs TRBV9 and TRBJ1-3; D may be TRBD1 (5 bases). Trimming cost V 2 bases and J 4 bases, with 16 bases left between them. Looked up from germline, CDR1 is SGDLS and CDR2 is YYNGEE. The CDR3 spans 16 residues. The CDR3 protein is CASSVALGGSGNTIYF. CDR3 bases: TGTGCCAGCAGCGTCGCCCTGGGGGGTTCAGGAAACACCATATATTTT.